The 24 T cell receptor beta chains reported below all come from one sample, sequenced in a study of cytomegalovirus exposure and HLA in healthy donors. Vbeta (60) and Jbeta (13) primers were used in the PCR. Clones were read by immunoSEQ multiplex PCR, and TCRdb kept only the in-frame ones, dropping some. The sample holds 77,000 or so clones; over 70% are singletons and the top ten take more than 7%. Sequenced material: PBMCs. The origin of the receptors is a woman aged 40 to 50 in good health and CMV-seronegative.

This clone was detected only once. The chain uses TRBV6-1 and TRBJ1-1; the D gene is possibly TRBD1 (5 bases). Germline V CDR1 and CDR2: MNHNS, SASEGT. The CDR3 runs 15 residues. Trimming removed 2 bases at V and 1 base at J, with 11 bases between. The CDR3 coding sequence is TGTGCCAGCAGTGAAAGGAGGGGAGGGAACACTGAAGCTTTCTTT. It encodes CASSERRGGNTEAFF.

The chain combines TRBV27 with TRBJ1-5; TRBD1 matches at 12 bases. CDR1 is MNHEY, CDR2 SMNVEV, per germline (reference sequence). The CDR3 is made up of 17 amino acids. Trimming removed 5 bases from V and 2 bases from J; junction bases left unmatched: 7. CDR3 coding DNA: TGTGCCAGCAGTAACGGGGACAGGGGGCGAGGCAATCAGCCCCAGCATTTT. This codes for CASSNGDRGRGNQPQHF.

The chain joins TRBV7-9 to TRBJ2-3; a weak D match, TRBD2 (5 bases). The CDR3 spans 10 residues. The germline V gene has CDR1 SEHNR and CDR2 FQNEAQ (reference sequence). V dropped 4 bases and J dropped 11 bases, with 7 bases sitting between them. The CDR3 coding sequence is TGTGCCAGCAGCTCCGAGGGGCAGTATTTT. Its protein is CASSSEGQYF.

V is TRBV5-4 and J is TRBJ1-2; TRBD1 might be the D (6 bases). Deletions cut 6 bases from V and 5 bases from J, with 20 bases between. There are 15 residues in the CDR3. CDR1 SGHNT and CDR2 YYREEE come from the germline V gene (reference sequence). CDR3 sequence (DNA): TGTGCCAGCACCTCGGCAGGGGCAGATCTTTATGGCTACACCTTC. Its protein is CASTSAGADLYGYTF.

V gene TRBV7-8 combines with J gene TRBJ2-7; no reliable D call. Germline CDR1 is SGHVS and CDR2 is FQNEAQ. The CDR3 is made up of 15 amino acids. V was trimmed by 5 bases and J by 2 bases, leaving 16 bases between them. For the CDR3, the DNA is TGTGCCAGCAGCCCAGCCGGAGCGATTACCTACGAGCAGTACTTC. It translates to CASSPAGAITYEQYF.

This clone was found a few times. The chain recombines TRBV4-1 with TRBJ1-5; D is possibly TRBD1 (6 bases). Trimming pared 1 base from V and 8 bases from J, leaving 21 bases between. The CDR3 runs 17 residues. CDR1 is MGHRA, CDR2 YSYEKL, per germline. CDR3 amino acids: CASSQVLSARGGEPQHF. The CDR3, as DNA: TGCGCCAGCAGCCAAGTACTCTCGGCCAGGGGAGGGGAGCCCCAGCATTTT.

This chain uses TRBV5-5 with TRBJ2-3; 9 nucleotides align to TRBD2. V shed 4 bases and J 0 bases; nucleotides not matched to a gene: 6. This CDR3 is built from 16 residues. The V gene's germline CDR1 is SGHKS and CDR2 YYEKEE (reference sequence). The CDR3 loop reads CASSRGGLASTDTQYF. The CDR3 nucleotides read TGTGCCAGCAGCCGTGGGGGACTAGCTAGCACAGATACGCAGTATTTT.

CDR3 residues: CASSNLRQGSYGYTF. The CDR3 coding sequence is TGTGCCAGCAGTAACCTGAGACAGGGGTCCTATGGCTACACCTTC. The J gene is TRBJ1-2, the V gene TRBV6-5; 8 bases fit TRBD1. With V trimmed by 5 bases and J by 4 bases, 9 bases remained unmatched. The CDR3 covers 15 residues. Per the germline V gene, CDR1 is MNHEY and CDR2 is SVGAGI.

The chain couples TRBV6-5 to TRBJ2-7; 11 bases map to TRBD2. This CDR3 region has 15 residues. The germline V gene has CDR1 MNHEY and CDR2 SVGAGI. The trim removed 2 bases at V and 0 bases at J, leaving 0 bases unmatched. CDR3 residues: CASSYGTSGSYEQYF. Here the CDR3 DNA reads TGTGCCAGCAGTTACGGGACTAGCGGCTCCTACGAGCAGTACTTC.

The gene calls are TRBV30 and TRBJ1-1; maybe TRBD1 (6 bases). The CDR3 length is 13 residues. Germline V CDR1 and CDR2: GTSNPN, SVGIG (reference sequence). The V and J ends lost 3 bases and 3 bases respectively, with 11 bases between them. DNA of the CDR3: TGTGCCTGGAGCGGCAGGGGCTACACTGAAGCTTTCTTT. It translates to CAWSGRGYTEAFF.

This rearrangement joins TRBV5-4 to TRBJ2-1; tentative D call: TRBD2 (6 bases). V gave up 7 bases and J gave up 9 bases, with 14 bases separating them. Germline V CDR1 and CDR2: SGHNT, YYREEE (reference sequence). The CDR3 extends over 12 amino acids. CDR3 coding DNA: TGTGCCAGCTCCCCGGGGGTGGCTGAGCAGTTCTTC. Residues: CASSPGVAEQFF.

With regard to this clone: No conserved phenylalanine or tryptophan ends this CDR3, so it is likely a read error. The rearrangement links TRBV6-5 to TRBJ1-3; TRBD1 matches 10 bases. The germline V gene encodes CDR1 MNHEY and CDR2 SVGAGI. This CDR3 is 16 amino acids long. With 0 bases clipped from V and 8 bases from J, the junction kept 7 bases outside the gene matches. The CDR3 here is CASSYSTRTGGHTIYL. CDR3 DNA sequence: TGTGCCAGCAGTTACTCGACAAGGACAGGGGGGCACACCATATATCTT.

This clone was counted only a few times. The rearrangement joins TRBV19 to TRBJ1-1; no clear D gene. The CDR3 sequence is 13 residues long. Germline assignment: CDR1 LNHDA and CDR2 SQIVND (reference sequence). V was pared by 3 bases and J by 0 bases, with 5 bases between. The CDR3 nucleotides read TGTGCCAGTAGTATGAACATGAACACTGAAGCTTTCTTT. This gives the protein CASSMNMNTEAFF.

The CDR3 region has the DNA TGTGCCAGCTCACCAGAAGTAGGGGTATACGAGCAGTACTTC. It yields the protein CASSPEVGVYEQYF. The chain links TRBV18 to TRBJ2-7; D possibly corresponds to TRBD1 (5 bases). This CDR3 comprises 14 residues. Germline assignment: CDR1 KGHSH and CDR2 LQKENI. V was cut by 2 bases and J by 4 bases, with 12 bases left in between.

This chain uses TRBV28 with TRBJ1-4, with 9 bases matching TRBD1. The CDR3 covers 15 residues. The junction had 9 bases not matched to a gene; V was cut back by 5 bases and J by 8 bases. Germline V gene data show CDR1 as MDHEN and CDR2 as SYDVKM. CDR3 residues: CASSTPGQGVEKLFF. The CDR3 DNA reads TGTGCCAGCAGTACTCCGGGACAGGGTGTCGAAAAACTGTTTTTT.

This clone was observed a single time. The rearrangement links TRBV4-3 to TRBJ2-3, with D maybe TRBD2 (6 bases). CDR3 length: 17 residues. V lost 0 bases and J 6 bases, leaving 19 bases between the germline ends. Per germline, CDR1 LGHNA and CDR2 YSLEER. CDR3 in DNA: TGCGCCAGCAGCCAAGATCTTGGGGGAGGCCCGCCCGATACGCAGTATTTT. This encodes CASSQDLGGGPPDTQYF.

The chain recombines TRBV2 with TRBJ2-3; 12 nucleotides match TRBD2. Germline assignment: CDR1 SNHLY and CDR2 FYNNEI. The CDR3 runs 15 residues. The J segment lost 6 bases and the V segment lost 7 bases, leaving 8 bases of the junction unmatched. The CDR3 DNA reads TGTGCCAGCAACCTGCTAGCGGGAGGGCCCGATACGCAGTATTTT. This sequence encodes CASNLLAGGPDTQYF.

The chain is built from TRBV18 and TRBJ2-7, with D possibly being TRBD2 (5 bases). This CDR3 is 15 amino acids long. Trimming removed 2 bases from V and 2 bases from J, with 13 bases in between. Germline CDR1 is KGHSH and CDR2 is LQKENI. The CDR3 protein is CASSPEGSSAYEQYF. In DNA, the CDR3 is TGTGCCAGCTCACCAGAAGGGAGTTCGGCCTACGAGCAGTACTTC. Looking up the rest from reference TRBV18 and TRBJ2-7 gives the full variable domain: NAGVMQNPRHLVRRRGQEARLRCSPMKGHSHVYWYRQLPEEGLKFMVYLQKENIIDESGMPKERFSAEFPKEGPSILRIQQVVRGDSAAYFCASSPEGSSAYEQYFGPGTRLTVT.

This clone was seen once. The chain is built from TRBV6-6 and TRBJ1-6, with 9 bases identical to TRBD1. V lost 6 bases and J lost 6; bases outside the gene matches: 9. Germline CDR1 is MNHNY and CDR2 is SVGAGI (reference sequence). The CDR3 sequence is 16 residues long. CDR3 nucleotide sequence: TGTGCCAGCAGGGGACCCGGGACAGGGTCTAATTCACCCCTCCACTTT. Its protein is CASRGPGTGSNSPLHF.

This chain joins TRBV11-3 and TRBJ2-3; 8 bases align to TRBD1. The V gene's germline CDR1 is SGHNT and CDR2 YENEEA. The CDR3 contains 16 residues. The V gene end was trimmed by 1 base and the J gene end by 3 bases; junction bases not matched to a gene: 6. This chain's CDR3 is CASSLGQGIGTDTQYF. Here the CDR3 DNA reads TGTGCCAGCAGCTTAGGACAGGGGATCGGGACAGATACGCAGTATTTT.

V gene TRBV29-1 combines with J gene TRBJ2-3, with 8 bases that match TRBD2. V trimming: 6 bases; J trimming: 1 base; junction bases outside the gene matches: 6. This CDR3 comprises 14 residues. Looked up from germline, CDR1 is SQVTM and CDR2 is ANQGSEA. The CDR3 here is CSVAALAGTDTQYF. DNA for the CDR3: TGCAGCGTGGCAGCACTAGCGGGCACAGATACGCAGTATTTT.

The V gene is TRBV9, the J gene TRBJ2-1; 8 bases agree with TRBD1. The V segment lost 0 bases and the J segment 6 bases; nucleotides outside the gene matches: 5. CDR3 length: 15 amino acids. Per the germline V gene, CDR1 is SGDLS and CDR2 is YYNGEE. The CDR3 DNA follows: TGTGCCAGCAGCGTAGCAGGGGGCTCGGGCAATGAGCAGTTCTTC. Translating it yields CASSVAGGSGNEQFF.

This sequence joins TRBV30 and TRBJ1-4; no clear D gene. The CDR3 has 12 residues. V was cut by 1 base and J by 7 bases, with 7 bases left in between. In germline, CDR1 is GTSNPN, CDR2 SVGIG (reference sequence). CDR3 protein: CAWSANSEKLFF. The CDR3 coding sequence is TGTGCCTGGAGTGCGAATAGTGAAAAACTGTTTTTT.

This CDR3 reads CASSLADRPREQYF. The CDR3 nucleotides read TGTGCCAGCAGCTTAGCGGACAGGCCGCGAGAGCAGTACTTC. The chain is built from TRBV7-8 and TRBJ2-7, with 7 bases matching TRBD1. The V gene's germline CDR1 is SGHVS and CDR2 FQNEAQ. Trimming at V came to 0 bases and at J to 7 bases, leaving 6 bases not matched to a gene. This CDR3 region has 14 residues.